The 14 T cell receptor beta chains presented below share a single source sample, sequenced in a study of Tregs in tolerant kidney transplant recipients. Some clones are missing from TCRdb's copy, which holds only in-frame ones; the method was immunoSEQ multiplex PCR. The repertoire holds tens of thousands of clones, with about 92% as singletons. Specimen: CD8+ T cells from blood. The receptors were gathered from a human donor in good health.

The V call is TRBV2, the J call TRBJ1-1; no reliable D call. V shed 7 bases and J shed 1 base, with 10 bases lying between them. Germline V gene sequence: CDR1 SNHLY, CDR2 FYNNEI. There are 13 residues in the CDR3. The CDR3 DNA follows: TGTGCCAGCACCCTAGCGGGGAACACTGAAGCTTTCTTT. Encoded protein: CASTLAGNTEAFF.

This clone came up once. V is TRBV7-8 and J is TRBJ2-1, with D perhaps TRBD2 (6 bases). Germline V gives CDR1 SGHVS, CDR2 FQNEAQ. Trimming left V 1 base short and J 3 bases short, with 13 bases between. CDR3 length: 16 residues. CDR3 in amino acids: CASSLDASEGYNEQFF. CDR3 bases: TGTGCCAGCAGCTTAGACGCTAGCGAGGGCTACAATGAGCAGTTCTTC.

The chain recombines TRBV15 with TRBJ2-6; no reliable D call. Germline CDR1 is LNHNV and CDR2 is YYDKDF (reference sequence). The V and J ends lost 1 base and 1 base respectively, with 11 bases between them. CDR3 length equals 17 residues. CDR3 sequence reads: CATSRGDSGSGANVLTF. DNA of the CDR3: TGTGCCACCAGCAGAGGAGACTCCGGGTCTGGGGCCAACGTCCTGACTTTC.

This chain joins TRBV27 and TRBJ2-7; D is perhaps TRBD2 (5 bases). The CDR3 is made up of 16 amino acids. Germline V gene lookup returns CDR1 MNHEY and CDR2 SMNVEV (reference sequence). Trimming cost V 0 bases and J 2 bases, with 14 bases left between them. CDR3: CASSLSAGEYAYEQYF. For the CDR3, the DNA is TGTGCCAGCAGTTTATCGGCCGGGGAGTACGCCTACGAGCAGTACTTC.

J is TRBJ2-1 and V is TRBV9; D remains unclear. Trimming cost V 4 bases and J 9 bases, with 11 bases left between them. The CDR3 spans 12 residues. Per the germline V gene, CDR1 is SGDLS and CDR2 is YYNGEE. CDR3 sequence (DNA): TGTGCCAGCAGCACCGGACCCCGTGAGCAGTTCTTC. It specifies CASSTGPREQFF.

The chain has TRBV9 and TRBJ2-7; the D gene is possibly TRBD1 (6 bases). V was trimmed by 3 bases and J by 3 bases, leaving 16 bases between them. The CDR3 sequence is 15 residues long. Germline loops: CDR1 SGDLS, CDR2 YYNGEE. CDR3 protein: CASSAGAGLGYEQYF. The CDR3 nucleotides read TGTGCCAGCAGCGCAGGGGCCGGTCTGGGCTACGAGCAGTACTTC.

The chain is built from TRBV2 and TRBJ1-1; the match to TRBD1 covers 10 bases. The CDR3 runs 15 residues. V lost 8 bases, J lost 2 bases, and 8 bases stayed unmatched. Germline V gives CDR1 SNHLY, CDR2 FYNNEI. The CDR3 sequence is CASLDRGRVNTEAFF. CDR3 coding DNA: TGTGCCAGCCTAGACAGGGGGCGGGTTAACACTGAAGCTTTCTTT.

The chain recombines TRBV4-1 with TRBJ1-5; D remains unclear. With 3 bases removed from V and 2 bases from J, the gap between germline ends came to 14 bases. The germline gives CDR1 MGHRA, CDR2 YSYEKL. This CDR3 is built from 16 residues. Here the CDR3 DNA reads TGCGCCAGCAGCCATAAAGGAGACGGAGGCAATCAGCCCCAGCATTTT. Its translation is CASSHKGDGGNQPQHF.

The V gene is TRBV11-2, the J gene TRBJ2-7; 10 positions match TRBD2. Per the germline V gene, CDR1 is SGHAT and CDR2 is FQNNGV. The CDR3 is 15 residues long. J was trimmed by 2 bases and V by 7 bases; bases with no gene match: 8. The CDR3 protein is CASNPTGTSAYEQYF. CDR3 DNA: TGTGCCAGCAATCCTACCGGGACTAGCGCCTACGAGCAGTACTTC.

This clone was found once. The J gene is TRBJ1-1, the V gene TRBV11-2, with a tentative D call TRBD1 (6 bases). The CDR3 is 15 residues long. Trimming took off 5 bases at V and 6 bases at J, with 19 bases between the two ends. CDR1 SGHAT and CDR2 FQNNGV come from the germline V gene. The CDR3 loop is CASSLYLGGQAEAFF. The CDR3 region has the DNA TGTGCCAGCAGCCTATATCTCGGGGGGCAGGCTGAAGCTTTCTTT. Looking up the rest from reference TRBV11-2 and TRBJ1-1 gives the full variable domain: EAGVAQSPRYKIIEKRQSVAFWCNPISGHATLYWYQQILGQGPKLLIQFQNNGVVDDSQLPKDRFSAERLKGVDSTLKIQPAKLEDSAVYLCASSLYLGGQAEAFFGQGTRLTVV.

The CDR3 region has the DNA TGTGCCAGCAGCAGTAGGGCCGGGGAGCTGTTTTTT. Translated: CASSSRAGELFF. V is TRBV9 and J is TRBJ2-2; D is uncertain. Germline V lookup: CDR1 SGDLS, CDR2 YYNGEE. CDR3 length: 12 amino acids. Trimming removed 4 bases from V and 6 bases from J, with 7 bases in between.

The V call is TRBV9, the J call TRBJ2-5, with 7 bases fitting TRBD2. From germline, CDR1 is SGDLS and CDR2 YYNGEE. The V gene end was trimmed by 0 bases and the J gene end by 5 bases; junction bases not matched to a gene: 7. The CDR3 sequence is 15 residues long. The DNA of the CDR3 is TGTGCCAGCAGCGTAGGCGGGAGTGGTAGGGAGACCCAGTACTTC. Translating it yields CASSVGGSGRETQYF.

This chain connects TRBV6-1 to TRBJ2-1, with D possibly matching TRBD2 (7 bases). The CDR3 has 16 amino acids. Germline V CDR1 and CDR2: MNHNS, SASEGT. V lost 2 bases and J lost 0, with 11 bases in between. In DNA form, the CDR3 reads TGTGCCAGCAGTGAATGGGGGGGGCACTCCTACAATGAGCAGTTCTTC. Amino acids: CASSEWGGHSYNEQFF.

This sequence joins TRBV27 and TRBJ2-3; no clear D. Germline assignment: CDR1 MNHEY and CDR2 SMNVEV (reference sequence). Trimming took 3 bases from V and 1 from J, leaving 8 bases between them. The CDR3 runs to 14 residues. CDR3 coding DNA: TGTGCCAGCAGTTTCCTCGTGGGCACAGATACGCAGTATTTT. Amino acid sequence: CASSFLVGTDTQYF.